These 3 T cell receptor beta chains originate from one sample sequenced in a study of cytomegalovirus exposure and HLA in healthy donors. A multiplex PCR was run with 60 Vbeta primers and 13 Jbeta primers. The protocol was immunoSEQ multiplex PCR, while the TCRdb copy is restricted to in-frame clones and leaves out a portion. Among around 280,000 clones listed, about 87% were seen once. The sample consisted of PBMCs. Receptor source: a woman between 18 and 30 years old in good health and CMV-seronegative.

The gene calls are TRBV28 and TRBJ1-2, with TRBD1 as a possible D gene (5 bases). Germline values: CDR1 MDHEN, CDR2 SYDVKM. The CDR3 is made up of 12 amino acids. Trimming took off 3 bases at V and 4 bases at J, with 6 bases between the two ends. The CDR3 sequence: CASSFGAYGYTF. Here the CDR3 DNA reads TGTGCCAGCAGTTTTGGGGCCTATGGCTACACCTTC.

The chain uses TRBV29-1 and TRBJ2-1; D may be TRBD2 (7 bases). Trimming pared 2 bases from V and 0 bases from J, leaving 17 bases between. CDR1 SQVTM and CDR2 ANQGSEA come from the germline V gene. The CDR3 extends over 17 amino acids. The CDR3 is CSVEIGGVFFSYNEQFF. The CDR3 DNA reads TGCAGCGTTGAAATAGGGGGGGTCTTTTTCTCCTACAATGAGCAGTTCTTC.

The V and J genes are TRBV19 and TRBJ2-7, with 9 bases matching TRBD1. The germline V gene has CDR1 LNHDA and CDR2 SQIVND (reference sequence). With 5 bases clipped from V and 2 bases from J, the junction kept 4 bases outside the gene matches. The CDR3 is 14 amino acids. The CDR3 protein is CASSWDREAYEQYF. The CDR3, as DNA: TGTGCCAGTAGTTGGGACAGGGAGGCCTACGAGCAGTACTTC. Full variable domain (remainder filled in from reference TRBV19 and TRBJ2-7): DGGITQSPKYLFRKEGQNVTLSCEQNLNHDAMYWYRQDPGQGLRLIYYSQIVNDFQKGDIAEGYSVSREKKESFPLTVTSAQKNPTAFYLCASSWDREAYEQYFGPGTRLTVT.